Below are 4 T cell receptor beta chains sequenced from a single sample in a study of blood T cell repertoires in COVID-19. Here immunoSEQ multiplex PCR was the method, and the copy in TCRdb shows in-frame clones only, minus some. The table shows hundreds of thousands of clones, with more than 70% occurring only once. Sequenced material: PBMCs or T cells enriched from blood (not recorded which). The source of these receptors is a woman aged 55 to 70 in a cohort exposed to, infected with or recovered from COVID-19 (not recorded which).

The chain has TRBV28 and TRBJ2-5; maybe TRBD2 (6 bases). With 4 bases removed from V and 4 bases from J, the gap between germline ends came to 19 bases. This CDR3 region has 16 residues. Per germline, CDR1 MDHEN and CDR2 SYDVKM. CDR3 protein: CASSSRGGRFLETQYF. The CDR3 coding sequence is TGTGCCAGCAGTTCCCGTGGAGGGAGGTTCCTAGAGACCCAGTACTTC.

The chain employs TRBV7-2 and TRBJ2-1; TRBD2 is a possible D gene (6 bases). Per the germline V gene, CDR1 is SGHTA and CDR2 is FQGNSA. Between the trimmed V and J ends, which lost 5 bases and 14 bases, there was a span of 16 bases. CDR3 length: 12 amino acids. This CDR3 is CASSPPGGIEFF. The CDR3 DNA is TGTGCCAGCAGCCCCCCAGGAGGGATAGAGTTCTTC.

This rearrangement joins TRBV5-6 to TRBJ1-4; 8 positions agree with TRBD1. V lost 4 bases and J lost 2; bases outside the gene matches: 4. Germline values: CDR1 SGHDT, CDR2 YYEEEE. The CDR3 extends over 15 amino acids. CDR3 amino acids: CASSLRTGTNEKLFF. CDR3 sequence (DNA): TGTGCCAGCAGCCTCCGGACAGGGACTAATGAAAAACTGTTTTTT.

This clone has a handful of counts. The chain is built from TRBV28 and TRBJ1-5; possibly TRBD1 for D (6 bases). There are 14 residues in the CDR3. Germline V gives CDR1 MDHEN, CDR2 SYDVKM. The V and J ends lost 6 bases and 0 bases respectively, with 9 bases between them. CDR3 sequence reads: CASRGAYSNQPQHF. In nucleotides, the CDR3 is TGTGCCAGCAGGGGGGCCTATAGCAATCAGCCCCAGCATTTT.